This T cell receptor (beta chain) was sequenced in a study of T-cell reconstitution after alpha-beta-depleted transplantation in children. Molecular barcoding with unique molecular identifiers was used for the TCRbeta library. TCRdb analysed the PCR reads with MiXCR anew, one entry per CDR3 protein. The sample holds some 520,000 distinct CDR3 sequences; 30% to 35% are singletons and the top ten take roughly 2.5%. Only a few counts were recorded for this clonotype. The germline V gene encodes CDR1 SQVTM and CDR2 ANQGSEA. With 4 bases removed from V and 2 bases from J, the gap between germline ends came to 9 bases. The CDR3 totals 13 residues.

The rearrangement uses TRBV29-1 and TRBJ2-1, with TRBD2 as a possible D gene (5 bases). The material sequenced was PBMCs from the stem cell graft donor, taken from the stem cell graft. The clonotype originates from a human donor who donated a stem cell graft to a child with aplastic anemia. CDR3 nucleotide sequence: TGCAGCGTTGGCGGGCCTACCTACAATGAGCAGTTCTTC. As protein: CSVGGPTYNEQFF.